The following is a T cell receptor beta chain sequence with its context. The data belong to a study of shared clonotypes between healthy human individuals. CD8 cells classed as naive were CD45RO-negative and positively selected for CCR7, excluding terminally differentiated effector memory CD45RA+ cells. The donors, all of them Caucasian adults, lived in Nashville, Tennessee. An assay was performed, and its level was deep. Using immunoSEQ multiplex PCR, the repertoire was profiled, and TCRdb retains in-frame clones only, with some absent. This table has about 700,000 clones, 92% appearing once. This CDR3 has 15 amino acids.

V gene TRBV21-1 combines with J gene TRBJ2-7. TRBV21-1 corresponds to a pseudogene. This clonotype originated in a man aged 30 to 45 in good health. The sequencing input was naive CD8+ T cells sorted from blood. CDR3 sequence: CAIIRGAADTYEQYF. For the CDR3, the DNA is TGTGCCATCATACGGGGCGCCGCGGATACCTACGAGCAGTACTTC.